A single sample gave rise to the 16 T cell receptor beta chains below, sequenced in a study of memory CD4+ T cells and cytomegalovirus serostatus. The sort gate was single viable CD3+CD4+CD8-CD45RO+ cells for memory CD4+ T cells. Profiled with immunoSEQ multiplex PCR; TCRdb holds only in-frame clones, not every one. The sample lists tens of thousands of clones, less than 80% occurring once. Sequencing was carried out using memory CD4+ T cells from blood. The receptors here all came from an adult in good health and CMV-seronegative.

This sequence joins TRBV11-2 and TRBJ2-5; no firm D call. The germline V and J ends were trimmed by 1 base and 5 bases, with 17 bases remaining between them. The V gene's germline CDR1 is SGHAT and CDR2 FQNNGV. The length of the CDR3 is 16 residues. DNA of the CDR3: TGTGCCAGCAGCTTAGTGGGAAATACCCTTCGGGAGACCCAGTACTTC. It yields the protein CASSLVGNTLRETQYF.

This clone showed up just a few times. The genes are TRBV28 and TRBJ1-5; 9 bases align to TRBD1. With V trimmed by 2 bases and J by 7 bases, 6 bases remained unmatched. CDR1 MDHEN and CDR2 SYDVKM come from the germline V gene. The CDR3 consists of 15 residues. The chain's CDR3 is CASSLTGQGSQPQHF. DNA of the CDR3: TGTGCCAGCAGTTTAACTGGACAGGGGTCCCAGCCCCAGCATTTT.

This clone showed up just once. This chain links TRBV27 with TRBJ1-5, with D perhaps matching TRBD1 (5 bases). Germline-derived CDR1 and CDR2 are MNHEY and SMNVEV (reference sequence). This CDR3 has 15 amino acids. The V and J ends lost 3 bases and 0 bases respectively, with 9 bases between them. The DNA of the CDR3 is TGTGCCAGCAGTTTCGACAGCCGTAGCAATCAGCCCCAGCATTTT. As protein: CASSFDSRSNQPQHF.

This clone turned up a few times. The V call is TRBV2, the J call TRBJ2-5, with D perhaps matching TRBD2 (6 bases). From germline, CDR1 is SNHLY and CDR2 FYNNEI. The CDR3 covers 14 residues. Trimming took off 6 bases at V and 2 bases at J, with 13 bases between the two ends. The CDR3 DNA follows: TGTGCCAGCAGGGGGTCCGGGGGACAAGAGACCCAGTACTTC. Translating it yields CASRGSGGQETQYF.

This clone occurred once. The V gene is TRBV28, the J gene TRBJ2-3, with TRBD1 matching 8 bases. The CDR3 sequence is 15 residues long. Looked up from germline, CDR1 is MDHEN and CDR2 is SYDVKM. J gave up 3 bases and V 5 bases, and 7 bases lay outside the gene matches. Here the CDR3 reads CASSGGTGGTDTQYF. In nucleotides, the CDR3 is TGTGCCAGCAGTGGCGGGACAGGCGGAACAGATACGCAGTATTTT.

V usage is TRBV5-4 and J usage is TRBJ2-5; 7 bases agree with TRBD2. This CDR3 contains 13 residues. Germline V gives CDR1 SGHNT, CDR2 YYREEE (reference sequence). V gave up 4 bases and J gave up 5 bases; unmatched junction bases: 5. DNA for the CDR3: TGTGCCAGCAGCGGCGGGAGCTTCGAGACCCAGTACTTC. Its protein is CASSGGSFETQYF.

The chain links TRBV6-6 to TRBJ2-2; 9 bases match TRBD2. Germline CDR1 and CDR2: MNHNY and SVGAGI (reference sequence). Losses at the gene ends were 5 bases for V and 8 bases for J; bases not matched to a gene: 6. The CDR3 totals 14 residues. CDR3 coding DNA: TGTGCCAGCAGTGTACTAGCGGGTGGGGGGGAGCTGTTTTTT. Translating it yields CASSVLAGGGELFF.

This chain joins TRBV4-1 and TRBJ1-5; the D is unclear. Deletions cut 4 bases from V and 7 bases from J, with 14 bases between. Germline V gene data show CDR1 as MGHRA and CDR2 as YSYEKL. The CDR3 runs 14 residues. The DNA of the CDR3 is TGCGCCAGCAGCCTAGGACCGGGAACCCAGCCCCAGCATTTT. This encodes CASSLGPGTQPQHF.

The chain links TRBV19 to TRBJ2-2; 10 nucleotides line up with TRBD1. Germline lookup yields CDR1 LNHDA and CDR2 SQIVND (reference sequence). The CDR3 spans 16 residues. V lost 5 bases, J lost 5 bases, and 8 bases stayed unmatched. CDR3 in DNA: TGTGCCAGTAGTTTTCGGACAGGGGGTCGAACCGGGGAGCTGTTTTTT. It yields the protein CASSFRTGGRTGELFF.

This clone was counted a single time. The V and J genes are TRBV13 and TRBJ2-2, with 12 bases fitting TRBD1. The CDR3 runs to 17 residues. The ends lost 2 bases at V and 7 bases at J; junction bases unmatched: 8. Germline values: CDR1 PRHDT, CDR2 FYEKMQ (reference sequence). CDR3 region: CASSLRPGTGGLGELFF. DNA of the CDR3: TGTGCCAGCAGCTTAAGGCCCGGGACAGGGGGCCTCGGGGAGCTGTTTTTT.

The J gene is TRBJ2-1, the V gene TRBV7-2, with 9 bases lining up with TRBD2. The length of the CDR3 is 17 residues. Losses at the gene ends were 4 bases for V and 7 bases for J; bases not matched to a gene: 14. Germline loops: CDR1 SGHTA, CDR2 FQGNSA. The CDR3 loop reads CASSSPGGGGARNEQFF. In DNA form, the CDR3 reads TGTGCCAGCAGCTCCCCGGGAGGCGGGGGGGCCCGGAATGAGCAGTTCTTC.

CDR3 nucleotide sequence: TGTGCCAGCACCGAGCTGGGGGCGCGTTACGAGCAGTACTTC. The encoded protein is CASTELGARYEQYF. The chain couples TRBV2 to TRBJ2-7; D may be TRBD1 (6 bases). Trimming pared 7 bases from V and 4 bases from J, leaving 17 bases between. Per germline, CDR1 SNHLY and CDR2 FYNNEI. The length of the CDR3 is 14 residues.

The gene calls are TRBV11-2 and TRBJ2-1; 8 bases are a match to TRBD1. The CDR3 sequence is 19 residues long. Losses at the gene ends were 5 bases for V and 0 bases for J; bases not matched to a gene: 15. Per the germline V gene, CDR1 is SGHAT and CDR2 is FQNNGV. The CDR3 protein is CASSPRSWRTGSSYNEQFF. The DNA of the CDR3 is TGTGCCAGCAGCCCGCGATCGTGGCGGACAGGGAGCTCCTACAATGAGCAGTTCTTC.

V gene TRBV18 combines with J gene TRBJ1-2; tentatively, D is TRBD1 (6 bases). The V gene lost 6 bases and the J gene lost 0 bases, with 14 bases spanning the gap. This CDR3 is 15 amino acids long. Germline V gene lookup returns CDR1 KGHSH and CDR2 LQKENI. For the CDR3, the DNA is TGTGCCAGCTCGCTAACAGGGCTTACTAACTATGGCTACACCTTC. Amino acids: CASSLTGLTNYGYTF.

This clone appeared once. The genes are TRBV2 and TRBJ1-2; D not resolved. V lost 6 bases to trimming and J lost 8 bases, with 13 bases between them. The CDR3 sequence is 12 residues long. CDR1 is SNHLY, CDR2 FYNNEI, per germline. The CDR3: CASSEGLYGYTF. The CDR3, as DNA: TGTGCCAGCAGCGAGGGTCTGTACGGCTACACCTTC.

J is TRBJ2-5 and V is TRBV9; D unclear. Germline V lookup: CDR1 SGDLS, CDR2 YYNGEE. This CDR3 has 12 residues. Trimming shortened V by 4 bases and J by 4 bases, and 8 bases separated the two germline ends. This chain's CDR3 is CASSSHGETQYF. The CDR3 DNA sequence: TGTGCCAGCAGCTCCCACGGAGAGACCCAGTACTTC.